One sample yielded the 3 T cell receptor beta chains listed below, sequenced in a study of OX40 agonist ivuxolimab in advanced cancers. Library preparation used the immunoSEQ multiplex PCR assay. The table was pulled from immuneACCESS by TCRdb, which kept in-frame rearrangements only. Such tables lose some clones; where checked, under half of the loss comes from unresolved V genes, and the rest has no known cause. This sample is represented by 99,000 or so clones; about 96% of them were singletons. Of the sample, around 2% is held by the ten largest clones. Material: CD4+ or CD8+ T cells sorted from blood, obtained in a trial of the OX40 agonist ivuxolimab. These receptors were obtained from an adult with an advanced solid tumor such as melanoma, head and neck, liver or kidney cancer.

The genes are TRBV5-1 and TRBJ2-7; unclear D gene. CDR1 and CDR2 from the germline V gene are SGHRS and YFSETQ. This CDR3 contains 15 residues. V gave up 7 bases and J gave up 2 bases, with 19 bases separating them. The CDR3 sequence is CASAKPDLGTYEQYF. The CDR3 DNA is TGCGCCAGCGCCAAGCCTGATTTAGGGACCTACGAGCAGTACTTC.

V usage is TRBV30 and J usage is TRBJ1-1, with 8 bases identical to TRBD1. Germline trimming cut 5 bases from V and 3 bases from J; bases unmatched to any gene: 8. Germline CDR1 GTSNPN, CDR2 SVGIG (reference sequence). This CDR3 has 14 residues. This chain's CDR3 is CAWGLGTGYTEAFF. CDR3 nucleotides: TGTGCCTGGGGCCTCGGGACAGGTTACACTGAAGCTTTCTTT.

The J gene is TRBJ2-1, the V gene TRBV29-1; TRBD1 matches 7 bases. Germline lookup yields CDR1 SQVTM and CDR2 ANQGSEA. This CDR3 has 16 residues. J was trimmed by 8 bases and V by 2 bases; bases with no gene match: 15. The CDR3 sequence: CSVEKVTGTGKDEQFF. The CDR3 region has the DNA TGCAGCGTTGAAAAGGTGACAGGGACGGGAAAAGATGAGCAGTTCTTC.